The subject of this entry is one T cell receptor beta chain. What antigen it recognizes has not been identified. No quality values exist for individual bases; no much larger clone is one base distant. The data belong to a study of PD-1 blockade in classical Hodgkin lymphoma (dated by TCRdb to 2019 to 2021). Concerning the study at large: Nivolumab dosing was 3 mg/kg intravenously every 2 weeks, continuing until either disease progression or unacceptable toxicity. The study used CyTOF and TCR beta sequencing to define a peripheral blood immune signature of response to PD-1 blockade in classical Hodgkin lymphoma. Broad study findings and their caveats: Only a single clinical trial cohort was studied, and what caused the repertoire differences, possibly disease activity or prior therapy, remained undefined. Newly diagnosed patients were reported to have lower baseline TCR diversity than healthy donors, and relapsed/refractory patients were reported to have lower baseline TCR diversity still. Trial patients with a complete response had baseline diversity similar to that of newly diagnosed patients, while partial responders and progressors had significantly lower diversity. By C4D1, a significant rise was seen in CD4+ TCR diversity but not in CD8+ TCR diversity (p=0.0027 vs p=0.16), and the rise was most apparent among complete responders (p=0.02). Patients starting nivolumab less than 1 year after ASCT had lower diversity and were excluded from later analyses to avoid confounding by immune reconstitution.

The Qiagen DNeasy kit was used to extract genomic DNA from unsorted PBMCs and from the negatively selected CD4+ and CD8+ fractions. TCR beta CDR3 regions were subjected to amplification by immunoSEQ multiplex PCR with primers that anneal to V and J segments. A synthetic immune receptor repertoire was used to minimize amplification bias, and remaining bias was computationally removed after sequencing. The study's own analysis went as follows. Repertoire diversity was quantified as the Shannon entropy index using custom Python scripts. Unsorted, CD4+ and CD8+ repertoires were analyzed separately, except for combined analyses in which CD4+ and CD8+ sequences were merged in silico. Clonal expansion was defined as a frequency increase of at least 2-fold after treatment compared with C1D1, and clones undetected at baseline were assigned a pseudocount of 0.5. Singleton clones were defined as clones with 0 or 1 copy at C1D1, and non-singleton clones were defined as clones with 2 or more copies. Clones expanded in unsorted samples were annotated as CD4+, CD8+ or unknown by matching protein sequences in sorted samples from the same patient. Wilcoxon tests on paired samples were used to test changes in diversity from C1D1 to C4D1. Sourced from immuneACCESS, this table was stored by TCRdb with only in-frame sequences that have V and J called. A share of the clones is absent; for the studies checked, an unresolved V gene accounts for under half, and the remainder has no known explanation. The D gene and trimming were derived from the DNA, and the V and J assignments and clone size from that table. The sample contains about 59,000 clones, roughly 90% of them found a single time. The ten largest make up 9% to 10% of the sample.

Taken from cysteine to phenylalanine, the CDR3 has 13 residues. Only the CDR3 DNA stays, 39 bases, in frame from base 1. As encoded in the germline V gene, CDR1 is SGHRS while CDR2 is YFSETQ. V and J lose 7 bases and 4 bases, and a span of 14 bases separates them. What the time point label conveys for this sample: cycle 1 day 1 (C1D1), immediately before nivolumab initiation. Every trial patient had relapsed after autologous stem cell transplantation, and cohorts A, B and C differed in prior brentuximab vedotin exposure. The trial cohort was composed of 55 to 65 patients with relapsed/refractory classical Hodgkin lymphoma, for whom complete response, partial response or progressive disease was recorded as best overall response. In the multi-cohort phase II CheckMate 205 trial, trial patients received single-agent nivolumab. Best overall response was determined by an independent review committee according to the 2007 International Working Group response criteria. Trial PBMCs were collected just before the start of nivolumab (C1D1) and during therapy at cycle 2 day 1 and cycle 4 day 1. Peripheral blood was collected in 8 mL Vacutainer Cell Preparation Tubes, from which PBMCs were isolated by centrifugation and then cryopreserved.

The chain joins TRBV5-1 to TRBJ1-2, with no confident D gene call. The sample consisted of peripheral blood mononuclear cells (PBMCs), taken at baseline. This TCR was sampled from a human donor with classical Hodgkin lymphoma. The CDR3 loop reads CASRPLGSYGYTF. The DNA sequence reads TGCGCCAGCCGCCCCCTAGGCAGCTATGGCTACACCTTC. This CDR3, with the reference TRBV5-1 and TRBJ1-2 proteins standing in past its ends, gives the full variable domain KAGVTQTPRYLIKTRGQQVTLSCSPISGHRSVSWYQQTPGQGLQFLFEYFSETQRNKGNFPGRFSGRQFSNSRSEMNVSTLELGDSALYLCASRPLGSYGYTFGSGTRLTVV.